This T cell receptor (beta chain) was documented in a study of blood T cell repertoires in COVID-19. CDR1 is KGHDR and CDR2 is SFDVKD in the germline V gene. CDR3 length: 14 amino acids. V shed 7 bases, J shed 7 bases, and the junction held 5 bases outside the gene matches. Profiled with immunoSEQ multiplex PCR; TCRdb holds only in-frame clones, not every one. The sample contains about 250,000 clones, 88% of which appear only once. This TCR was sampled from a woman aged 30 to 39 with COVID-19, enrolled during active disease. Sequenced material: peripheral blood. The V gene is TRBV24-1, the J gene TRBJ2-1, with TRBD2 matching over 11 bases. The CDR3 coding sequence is TGTGCCACCAGACTAGCGGGAGAGGTAAATGAGCAGTTCTTC. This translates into CATRLAGEVNEQFF.